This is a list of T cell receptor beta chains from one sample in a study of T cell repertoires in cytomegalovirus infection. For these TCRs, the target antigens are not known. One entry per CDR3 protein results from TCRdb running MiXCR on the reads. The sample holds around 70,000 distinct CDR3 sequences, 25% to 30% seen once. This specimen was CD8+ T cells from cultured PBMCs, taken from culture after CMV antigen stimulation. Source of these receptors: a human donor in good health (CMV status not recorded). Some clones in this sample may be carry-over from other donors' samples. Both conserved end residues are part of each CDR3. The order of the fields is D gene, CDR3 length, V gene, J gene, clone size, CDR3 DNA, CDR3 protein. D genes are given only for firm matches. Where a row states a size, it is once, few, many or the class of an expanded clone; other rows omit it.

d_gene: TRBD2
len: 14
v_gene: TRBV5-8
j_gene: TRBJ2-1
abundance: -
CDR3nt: TGTGCCAGCAGCTTTAGCGGGAGGGCGGATGAGCAGTTCTTC
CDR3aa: CASSFSGRADEQFF

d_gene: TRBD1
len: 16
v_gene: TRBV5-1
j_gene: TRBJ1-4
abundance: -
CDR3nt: TGCGCCAGCAGCCACGGACAGGGAGGGTCTAATGAAAAACTGTTTTTT
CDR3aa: CASSHGQGGSNEKLFF

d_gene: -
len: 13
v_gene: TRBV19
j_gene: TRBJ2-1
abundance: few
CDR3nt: TGTGCCAGTAGTATGTACGGTTACAATGAGCAGTTCTTC
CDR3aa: CASSMYGYNEQFF

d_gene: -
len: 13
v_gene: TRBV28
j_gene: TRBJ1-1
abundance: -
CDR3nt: TGTGCCAGCAGTTCCCTTGTGGACACTGAAGCTTTCTTT
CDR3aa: CASSSLVDTEAFF

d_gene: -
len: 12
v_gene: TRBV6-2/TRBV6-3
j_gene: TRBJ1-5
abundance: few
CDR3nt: TGTGCCAGCGCGAATAGCAATCAGCCCCAGCATTTT
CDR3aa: CASANSNQPQHF

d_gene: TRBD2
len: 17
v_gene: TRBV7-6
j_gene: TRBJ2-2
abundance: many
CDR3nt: TGTGCCAGCAGGCCTGGGACTAGCGGGCCGTACACCGGGGAGCTGTTTTTT
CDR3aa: CASRPGTSGPYTGELFF

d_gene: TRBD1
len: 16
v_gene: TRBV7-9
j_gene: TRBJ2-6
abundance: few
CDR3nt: TGTGCCAGCAGTCCTAACAGGGGATCTGGGGCCAACGTCCTGACTTTC
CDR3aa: CASSPNRGSGANVLTF

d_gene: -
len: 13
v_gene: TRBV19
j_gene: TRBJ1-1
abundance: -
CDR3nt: TGTGCCACCGAGACGGAGGAGAACACTGAAGCTTTCTTT
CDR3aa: CATETEENTEAFF

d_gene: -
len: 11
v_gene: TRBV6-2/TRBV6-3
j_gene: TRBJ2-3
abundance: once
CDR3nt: TGTGCCAGCAGGACGACGCGGACGCAGTATTTT
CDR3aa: CASRTTRTQYF

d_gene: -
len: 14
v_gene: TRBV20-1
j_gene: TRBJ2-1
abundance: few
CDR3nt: TGCAGTGCTAGATCTAGCGCCCTGGGCGCTGAGCAGTTCTTC
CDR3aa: CSARSSALGAEQFF

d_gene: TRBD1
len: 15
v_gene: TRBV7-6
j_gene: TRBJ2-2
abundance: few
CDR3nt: TGTGCCAGCAGCACGGGACAGAGAACACCGGGGGAGCTGTTTTTT
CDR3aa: CASSTGQRTPGELFF

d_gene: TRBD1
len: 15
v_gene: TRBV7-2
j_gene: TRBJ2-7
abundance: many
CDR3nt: TGTGCCAGCAGCTCCGGGGGACAGGGGTGGGACGAGCAGTACTTC
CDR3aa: CASSSGGQGWDEQYF

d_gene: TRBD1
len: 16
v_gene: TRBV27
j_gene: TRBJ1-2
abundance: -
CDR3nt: TGTGCCAGCAGTTTAGAACCCCAGGGGGGGTTGTATGGCTACACCTTC
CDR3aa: CASSLEPQGGLYGYTF

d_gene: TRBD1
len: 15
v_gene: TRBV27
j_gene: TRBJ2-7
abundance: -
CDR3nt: TGTGCCAGCAGTTACGGGACAGGGTTCAACTACGAGCAGTACTTC
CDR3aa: CASSYGTGFNYEQYF

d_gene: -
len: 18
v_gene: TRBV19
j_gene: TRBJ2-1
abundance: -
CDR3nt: TGTGCCAGTAACGCCCCCCCGGACAGAACCGGTTCCTACAATGAGCAGTTCTTC
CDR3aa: CASNAPPDRTGSYNEQFF

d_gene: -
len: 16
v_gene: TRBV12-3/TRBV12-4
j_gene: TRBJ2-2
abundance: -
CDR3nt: TGTGCCAGCAATGTTGGGTTGGCCGTTAACACCGGGGAGCTGTTTTTT
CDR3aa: CASNVGLAVNTGELFF

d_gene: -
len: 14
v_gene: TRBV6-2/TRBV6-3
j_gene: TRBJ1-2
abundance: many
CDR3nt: TGTGCCAGCAGTTATGGGAGATCCGCTCGGGGCTACACCTTC
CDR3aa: CASSYGRSARGYTF

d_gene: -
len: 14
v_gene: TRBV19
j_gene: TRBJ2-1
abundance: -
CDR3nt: TGTGCCAGTAGTCCGTCGACGGGCTACAATGAGCAGTTCTTC
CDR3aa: CASSPSTGYNEQFF

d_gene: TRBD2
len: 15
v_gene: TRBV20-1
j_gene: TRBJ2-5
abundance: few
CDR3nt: TGCAGTGCTTGGGATCCGGGACTAGCGGGAGAGACCCAGTACTTC
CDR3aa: CSAWDPGLAGETQYF

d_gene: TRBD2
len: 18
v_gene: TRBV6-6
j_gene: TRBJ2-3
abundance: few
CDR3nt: TGTGCCAGCAGCCCCTCAAAAAGGGACTACCGGAACACAGATACGCAGTATTTT
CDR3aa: CASSPSKRDYRNTDTQYF

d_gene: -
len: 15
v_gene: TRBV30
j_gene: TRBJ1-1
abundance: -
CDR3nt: TGTGCCTGGAGTGTACGGGGGGCAGTGAGCACTGAAGCTTTCTTT
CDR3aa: CAWSVRGAVSTEAFF

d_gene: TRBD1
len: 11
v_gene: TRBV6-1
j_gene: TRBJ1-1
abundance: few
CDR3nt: TGTGCCAGCCACAGGGGCACTGAAGCTTTCTTT
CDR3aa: CASHRGTEAFF

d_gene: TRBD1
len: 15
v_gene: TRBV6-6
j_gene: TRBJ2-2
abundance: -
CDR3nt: TGTGCCAGCAGAACAGGGGGCAGCGACACCGGGGAGCTGTTTTTT
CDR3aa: CASRTGGSDTGELFF

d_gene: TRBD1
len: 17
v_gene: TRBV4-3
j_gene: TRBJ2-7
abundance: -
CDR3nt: TGCGCCAGCAGCCAAGAAATAGGGACAGGGGGTACCTACGAGCAGTACTTC
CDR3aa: CASSQEIGTGGTYEQYF

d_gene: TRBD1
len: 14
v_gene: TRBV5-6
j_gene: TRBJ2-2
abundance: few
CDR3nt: TGTGCCAGCAGCTACCGACAGGGGGCCGGGGAGCTGTTTTTT
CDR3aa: CASSYRQGAGELFF

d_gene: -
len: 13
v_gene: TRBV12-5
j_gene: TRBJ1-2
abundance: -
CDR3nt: TGTGCTAGTGGTCCCGGGACAAGTTATGGCTACACCTTC
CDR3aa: CASGPGTSYGYTF

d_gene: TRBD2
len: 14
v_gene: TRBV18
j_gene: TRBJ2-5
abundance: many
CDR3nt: TGTGCCAGCTCACTCTCTAGCGGGGAGGAGACCCAGTACTTC
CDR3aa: CASSLSSGEETQYF

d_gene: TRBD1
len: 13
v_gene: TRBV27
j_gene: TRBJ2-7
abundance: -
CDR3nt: TGTGCCAGCAGTTTGGACAGGGGGGACGAGCAGTACTTC
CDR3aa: CASSLDRGDEQYF

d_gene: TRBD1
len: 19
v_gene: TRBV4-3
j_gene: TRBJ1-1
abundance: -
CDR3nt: TGCGCCAGCAGCGAAATCCAAGGACAGGGATATGAATGGGGCACTGAAGCTTTCTTT
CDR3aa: CASSEIQGQGYEWGTEAFF

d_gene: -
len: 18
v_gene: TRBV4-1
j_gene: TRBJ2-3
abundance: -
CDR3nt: TGTGCCAGCAGCCAAGAGCCGGTGGGGGGCCCTCAGGGTGATACGCAGTATTTT
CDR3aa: CASSQEPVGGPQGDTQYF

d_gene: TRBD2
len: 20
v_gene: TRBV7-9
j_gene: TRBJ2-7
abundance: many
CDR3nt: TGTGCCAGCAGCCCAAGAGACAGGGGGACTAGCGGGAGATCCGCCTACGAGCAGTACTTC
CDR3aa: CASSPRDRGTSGRSAYEQYF

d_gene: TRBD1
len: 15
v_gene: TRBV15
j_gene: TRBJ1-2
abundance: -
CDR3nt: TGTGCCACCAGCTCTCGGGACAGCGTCGGGTATGGCTACACCTTC
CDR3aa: CATSSRDSVGYGYTF

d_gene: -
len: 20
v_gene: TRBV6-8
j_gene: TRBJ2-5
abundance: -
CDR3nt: TGTGCCAGCAGTTACTGGTCAGGGGGGCGGACCACGTCGGTGCAAGAGACCCAGTACTTC
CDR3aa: CASSYWSGGRTTSVQETQYF

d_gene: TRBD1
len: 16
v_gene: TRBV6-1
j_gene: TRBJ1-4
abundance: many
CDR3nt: TGTGCCAGCAGTGAATCGCCCGGGACAGGGTCCGAAAAACTGTTTTTT
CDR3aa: CASSESPGTGSEKLFF

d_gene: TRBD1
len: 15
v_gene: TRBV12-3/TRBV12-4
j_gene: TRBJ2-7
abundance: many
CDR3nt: TGTGCCAGCAGTTTCGGGACAGGGAAAATCTACGAGCAGTACTTC
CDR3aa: CASSFGTGKIYEQYF

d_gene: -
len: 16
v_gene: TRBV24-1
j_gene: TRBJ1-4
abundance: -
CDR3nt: TGTGCCACCAGTGTCATCCTACAGGTAACTAATGAAAAACTGTTTTTT
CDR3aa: CATSVILQVTNEKLFF

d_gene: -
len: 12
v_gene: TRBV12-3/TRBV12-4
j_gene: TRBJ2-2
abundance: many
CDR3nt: TGTGCCAGCAGCTTGGCCACCGGGGAGCTGTTTTTT
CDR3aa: CASSLATGELFF

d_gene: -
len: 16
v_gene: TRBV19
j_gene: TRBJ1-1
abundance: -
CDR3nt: TGTGCCAGTAGTATTGGGGCCGCTACCATGAACACTGAAGCTTTCTTT
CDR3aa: CASSIGAATMNTEAFF

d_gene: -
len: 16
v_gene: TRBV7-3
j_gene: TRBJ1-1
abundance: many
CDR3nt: TGTGCCAGCAGCTCGAGGGACAAGGGGATGAACACTGAAGCTTTCTTT
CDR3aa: CASSSRDKGMNTEAFF

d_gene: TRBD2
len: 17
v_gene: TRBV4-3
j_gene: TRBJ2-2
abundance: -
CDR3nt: TGCGCCAGCAGCCAAGTTGGACTAGCGGACAACACCGGGGAGCTGTTTTTT
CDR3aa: CASSQVGLADNTGELFF

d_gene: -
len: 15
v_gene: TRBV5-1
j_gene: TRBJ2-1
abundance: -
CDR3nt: TGCGCCAGCAGCTTGGAGTCCCTAGCTTACAATGAGCAGTTCTTC
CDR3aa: CASSLESLAYNEQFF